These 27 T cell receptor beta chains were sequenced from one sample in a study of T-cell reconstitution after alpha-beta-depleted transplantation in children. During its preparation, the TCRbeta library received unique molecular identifiers. A single record per CDR3 protein comes from TCRdb applying MiXCR to the PCR reads. The data show hundreds of thousands of distinct CDR3 sequences, around 12% seen once. Material: PBMCs, obtained before TCRalphabeta/CD19-depleted stem cell transplant. These receptors originate from a girl aged 2 to 9 with congenital amegakaryocytic thrombocytopenia, due to receive a stem cell transplant.

This clonotype was seen repeatedly, ten times or more. The V gene is TRBV6-5, the J gene TRBJ1-1; 8 nucleotides line up with TRBD1. The CDR3 runs to 16 residues. V dropped 0 bases and J dropped 1; count of bases not matched to a gene: 4. From germline, CDR1 is MNHEY and CDR2 SVGAGI. CDR3 sequence reads: CASSYSIDRGNTEAFF. CDR3 nucleotide sequence: TGTGCCAGCAGTTACTCAATCGACAGGGGGAACACTGAAGCTTTCTTT.

This clonotype was counted many times. This chain connects TRBV9 to TRBJ1-1, with 10 bases matching TRBD1. CDR1 SGDLS and CDR2 YYNGEE come from the germline V gene. With 3 bases clipped from V and 2 bases from J, the junction kept 10 bases outside the gene matches. The CDR3 covers 17 residues. The CDR3 sequence: CASSGDRGRVGNTEAFF. CDR3 coding DNA: TGTGCCAGCAGCGGAGACAGGGGGCGCGTGGGAAACACTGAAGCTTTCTTT.

This clonotype was picked up a small number of times. V is TRBV6-5 and J is TRBJ2-1; 7 bases align to TRBD2. CDR1 and CDR2 (germline): MNHEY, SVGAGI. The CDR3 is made up of 16 amino acids. V lost 4 bases, J lost 2 bases, and 8 bases stayed unmatched. CDR3 in amino acids: CASSSPPSGTYNEQFF. DNA of the CDR3: TGTGCCAGCAGTTCTCCGCCCAGCGGGACCTACAATGAGCAGTTCTTC.

This clonotype occurred many times. V gene TRBV5-1 combines with J gene TRBJ2-7; D call uncertain. V gave up 2 bases and J gave up 0 bases, with 12 bases separating them. The CDR3 consists of 15 residues. CDR1 and CDR2 (germline): SGHRS, YFSETQ. The DNA of the CDR3 is TGCGCCAGCAGCTTACAACCATCTAGCTCCTACGAGCAGTACTTC. Its protein is CASSLQPSSSYEQYF.

This clonotype was seen a handful of times. DNA of the CDR3: TGCAGTGCTAGAGATTTGACGGGAGGGGGCACAGATACGCAGTATTTT. Its protein is CSARDLTGGGTDTQYF. The chain uses TRBV20-1 and TRBJ2-3, with 8 bases lining up with TRBD2. The CDR3 covers 16 residues. Trimming at V came to 0 bases and at J to 1 base, leaving 6 bases not matched to a gene. Germline-derived CDR1 and CDR2 are DFQATT and SNEGSKA (reference sequence).

This clonotype was counted only a few times. The chain couples TRBV7-6 to TRBJ2-3; TRBD2 matches 7 bases. With 6 bases clipped from V and 7 bases from J, the junction kept 22 bases outside the gene matches. There are 18 residues in the CDR3. Per the germline V gene, CDR1 is SGHVS and CDR2 is FNYEAQ. The CDR3 loop is CASSRTGGSGSPRNTQYF. DNA of the CDR3: TGTGCCAGCAGTCGAACCGGGGGGTCAGGGTCCCCAAGGAATACGCAGTATTTT.

This clonotype was counted at least ten times. The chain links TRBV6-5 to TRBJ2-3, with D hard to call. The germline V gene encodes CDR1 MNHEY and CDR2 SVGAGI. This CDR3 comprises 11 residues. Trimming removed 5 bases at V and 4 bases at J, with 4 bases between. CDR3 sequence (DNA): TGTGCCAGCAGTGACCCAGATACGCAGTATTTT. It is translated as CASSDPDTQYF.

This clonotype showed up many times. The chain links TRBV29-1 to TRBJ2-3; D is perhaps TRBD2 (6 bases). The germline gives CDR1 SQVTM, CDR2 ANQGSEA. Trimming left V 6 bases short and J 5 bases short, with 12 bases between. This CDR3 has 12 amino acids. The CDR3 loop reads CSVWRAGDTQYF. CDR3 in DNA: TGCAGCGTCTGGAGGGCCGGAGATACGCAGTATTTT.

The J gene is TRBJ1-2, the V gene TRBV29-1; TRBD1 aligns across 7 bases. This CDR3 is 13 amino acids long. The germline V gene has CDR1 SQVTM and CDR2 ANQGSEA. The junction had 8 bases not matched to a gene; V was cut back by 2 bases and J by 8 bases. CDR3 DNA: TGCAGCGTTGAATCTACAGGGGTACGGGGCTACACCTTC. Translation: CSVESTGVRGYTF.

CDR3 sequence (DNA): TGTGCCAGCAGCTTATTTCCGCCAGATACGCAGTATTTT. Translating it yields CASSLFPPDTQYF. V is TRBV7-2 and J is TRBJ2-3; no clear D gene. The CDR3 totals 13 residues. Trimming took 2 bases from V and 4 from J, leaving 7 bases between them. Germline CDR1 reads SGHTA; CDR2 reads FQGNSA.

This clonotype was detected only a few times. The rearrangement links TRBV7-9 to TRBJ2-1; D is unclear. The CDR3 spans 13 residues. V lost 3 bases and J lost 8, with 11 bases in between. Germline CDR1 and CDR2: SEHNR and FQNEAQ (reference sequence). The CDR3 sequence is CASSFPSSDEQFF. CDR3 bases: TGTGCCAGCAGCTTCCCTTCGAGCGATGAGCAGTTCTTC.

This clonotype has a count of ten or more. The chain joins TRBV20-1 to TRBJ1-2, with 9 bases that match TRBD1. Trimming cost V 3 bases and J 3 bases; bases outside gene matches: 11. The CDR3 sequence is 16 residues long. Germline CDR1 reads DFQATT; CDR2 reads SNEGSKA (reference sequence). The CDR3 is CSARGLRGQGDYGYTF. The DNA of the CDR3 is TGCAGTGCTAGGGGCCTCAGGGGACAGGGAGACTATGGCTACACCTTC.

This clonotype occurred many times. The rearrangement uses TRBV20-1 and TRBJ2-5, with D possibly matching TRBD2 (5 bases). This CDR3 has 12 residues. V lost 3 bases and J lost 1, with 6 bases in between. From germline, CDR1 is DFQATT and CDR2 SNEGSKA (reference sequence). CDR3 sequence (DNA): TGCAGTGCTAGCGGACTCCAAGAGACCCAGTACTTC. Translating gives CSASGLQETQYF.

This clonotype was counted only a few times. The chain has TRBV2 and TRBJ2-1, with TRBD1 as a possible D gene (6 bases). Per the germline V gene, CDR1 is SNHLY and CDR2 is FYNNEI. The CDR3 has 11 residues. The V gene lost 8 bases and the J gene lost 10 bases, with 12 bases spanning the gap. CDR3 region: CASEGVREQFF. CDR3 bases: TGTGCCAGCGAGGGGGTTCGAGAGCAGTTCTTC.

This clonotype has just a few counts. V is TRBV7-9 and J is TRBJ1-2, with TRBD1 matching over 8 bases. The CDR3 contains 16 residues. CDR1 is SEHNR, CDR2 FQNEAQ, per germline (reference sequence). The V and J ends lost 2 bases and 7 bases, in that order; junction bases with no gene match: 12. In nucleotides, the CDR3 is TGTGCCAGCAGCTTATACGATGGACAGGGTCCATCTGGCTACACCTTC. It specifies CASSLYDGQGPSGYTF.

A few counts support this clonotype. CDR3 bases: TGTGCCAGCAGCGAAAGGGAGGATGAGCAGTTCTTC. This translates into CASSEREDEQFF. This chain connects TRBV9 to TRBJ2-1, with a tentative D call TRBD2 (6 bases). Germline V CDR1 and CDR2: SGDLS, YYNGEE. The CDR3 runs to 12 residues. The V gene lost 3 bases and the J gene lost 8 bases, with 9 bases spanning the gap.

The rearrangement uses TRBV12-3 or TRBV12-4 and TRBJ1-1, with a possible D match to TRBD1 (6 bases). The V end was cut by 6 bases, the J end by 7 bases, with 9 bases between. CDR3 size: 11 residues. CDR3 sequence (DNA): TGTGCCAGCAGGGTCAGGGGTGAAGCTTTCTTT. Amino acids: CASRVRGEAFF.

This clonotype has a count of ten or more. The V gene is TRBV5-1, the J gene TRBJ2-5; 7 nucleotides agree with TRBD1. Germline values: CDR1 SGHRS, CDR2 YFSETQ. With V trimmed by 4 bases and J by 2 bases, 8 bases remained unmatched. The CDR3 extends over 15 amino acids. This CDR3 is CASSVGWDRQETQYF. The CDR3 DNA reads as TGCGCCAGCAGCGTCGGTTGGGACAGACAAGAGACCCAGTACTTC.

This clonotype was seen ten or more times. The gene calls are TRBV12-3 or TRBV12-4 and TRBJ2-1; the D call may be TRBD1 or TRBD2 (6 bases each). This CDR3 has 13 residues. Trimming cost V 8 bases and J 4 bases, with 12 bases left between them. In DNA form, the CDR3 reads TGTGCCAGCGCCGGGGGCCGATACAATGAGCAGTTCTTC. It specifies CASAGGRYNEQFF.

Only a few counts were recorded for this clonotype. V and J are TRBV30 and TRBJ1-1, with D possibly being TRBD1 (6 bases). The V gene's germline CDR1 is GTSNPN and CDR2 SVGIG (reference sequence). The CDR3 contains 12 residues. The ends were cut back, 3 bases at V and 5 bases at J, with 10 bases in the middle. The CDR3 bases are TGTGCCTGGAGCAGGGGAGGGACTGAAGCTTTCTTT. Its translation: CAWSRGGTEAFF. The full variable domain, completed using reference TRBV30 and TRBJ1-1, is SQTIHQWPATLVQPVGSPLSLECTVEGTSNPNLYWYRQAAGRGLQLLFYSVGIGQISSEVPQNLSASRPQDRQFILSSKKLLLSDSGFYLCAWSRGGTEAFFGQGTRLTVV.

There are many counts of this clonotype. The rearrangement links TRBV5-1 to TRBJ1-5; 9 nucleotides agree with TRBD1. Germline CDR1 and CDR2: SGHRS and YFSETQ. The ends lost 0 bases at V and 6 bases at J; junction bases unmatched: 10. The CDR3 contains 17 residues. The chain's CDR3 is CASSLVPTGGQGQPQHF. The CDR3 nucleotides read TGCGCCAGCAGCTTGGTACCGACAGGGGGGCAGGGTCAGCCCCAGCATTTT.

In this sample, this clonotype turned up a few times. This sequence joins TRBV5-6 and TRBJ2-1, with 9 bases matching TRBD2. In germline, CDR1 is SGHDT, CDR2 YYEEEE. The V gene end was trimmed by 4 bases and the J gene end by 8 bases; junction bases not matched to a gene: 16. The CDR3 is made up of 17 amino acids. CDR3 in DNA: TGTGCCAGCAGCGATGCCATTGGGACTAGCCTAATACATGAGCAGTTCTTC. Residues: CASSDAIGTSLIHEQFF.

This clonotype was recorded a few times. The chain employs TRBV3-1 and TRBJ1-3; 8 nucleotides line up with TRBD1. The CDR3 consists of 15 residues. The V gene's germline CDR1 is LGHDT and CDR2 YNNKEL (reference sequence). Trimming at V came to 0 bases and at J to 5 bases, leaving 3 bases not matched to a gene. CDR3 amino acids: CASSQDGRGRNTIYF. CDR3 nucleotide sequence: TGTGCCAGCAGCCAAGATGGCAGGGGGCGAAACACCATATATTTT.

This clonotype was picked up many times. The chain has TRBV6-5 and TRBJ2-7; possibly TRBD2 for D (7 bases). This CDR3 has 16 amino acids. From germline, CDR1 is MNHEY and CDR2 SVGAGI. Trimming left V 5 bases short and J 3 bases short, with 20 bases between. The CDR3, as DNA: TGTGCCAGCAGTAATTCCCTCGGGGGGCTTCTCTACGAGCAGTACTTC. It translates to CASSNSLGGLLYEQYF.

This clonotype came up many times. The chain has TRBV30 and TRBJ1-5; D unresolved. The V end was cut by 7 bases, the J end by 3 bases, with 10 bases between. Per the germline V gene, CDR1 is GTSNPN and CDR2 is SVGIG (reference sequence). This CDR3 is built from 12 residues. The CDR3 DNA follows: TGTGCCTTTGGGAAGTACAATCAGCCCCAGCATTTT. Translated: CAFGKYNQPQHF.

This clonotype was seen a few times. This sequence joins TRBV7-8 and TRBJ2-2; 11 positions agree with TRBD1. Losses at the gene ends were 8 bases for V and 7 bases for J; bases not matched to a gene: 6. The germline CDR1 and CDR2 sequences are SGHVS and FQNEAQ. CDR3 length equals 14 residues. The CDR3 nucleotides are TGTGCCAGCCGAGGCGGGACAGGGGGCGGGGAGCTGTTTTTT. Its protein product is CASRGGTGGGELFF. The full variable domain, rest sourced from reference TRBV7-8 and TRBJ2-2, is GAGVSQSPRYKVAKRGQDVALRCDPISGHVSLFWYQQALGQGPEFLTYFQNEAQLDKSGLPSDRFFAERPEGSVSTLKIQRTQQEDSAVYLCASRGGTGGGELFFGEGSRLTVL.

This clonotype was seen only a few times. This chain connects TRBV5-1 to TRBJ2-1; 11 bases are a match to TRBD2. This CDR3 is 17 amino acids long. V lost 4 bases, J lost 2 bases, and 8 bases stayed unmatched. Germline-derived CDR1 and CDR2 are SGHRS and YFSETQ. CDR3 bases: TGCGCCAGCAGCCCTGGGCTAGCGGGAGGTACCTACAATGAGCAGTTCTTC. Protein product: CASSPGLAGGTYNEQFF.